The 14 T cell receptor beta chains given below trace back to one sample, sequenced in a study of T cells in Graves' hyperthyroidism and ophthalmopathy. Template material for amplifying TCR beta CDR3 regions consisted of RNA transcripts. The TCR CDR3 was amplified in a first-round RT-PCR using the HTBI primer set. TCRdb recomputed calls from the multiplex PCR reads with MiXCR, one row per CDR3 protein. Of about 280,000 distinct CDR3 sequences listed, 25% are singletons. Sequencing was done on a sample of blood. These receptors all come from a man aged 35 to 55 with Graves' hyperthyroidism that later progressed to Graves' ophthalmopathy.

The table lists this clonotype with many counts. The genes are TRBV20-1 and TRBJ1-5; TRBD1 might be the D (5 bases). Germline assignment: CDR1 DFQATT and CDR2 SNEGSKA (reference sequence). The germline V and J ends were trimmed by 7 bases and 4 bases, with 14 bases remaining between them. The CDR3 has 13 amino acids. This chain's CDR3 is CSVSARENQPQHF. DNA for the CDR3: TGCAGTGTTTCCGCCAGGGAGAATCAGCCCCAGCATTTT.

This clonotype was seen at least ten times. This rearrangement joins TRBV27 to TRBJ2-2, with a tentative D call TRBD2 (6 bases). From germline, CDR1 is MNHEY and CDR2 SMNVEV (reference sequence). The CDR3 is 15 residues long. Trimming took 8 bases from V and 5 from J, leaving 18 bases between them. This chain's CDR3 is CASRFPGAITGELFF. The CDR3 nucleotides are TGTGCCAGCCGGTTTCCGGGAGCAATAACCGGGGAGCTGTTTTTT.

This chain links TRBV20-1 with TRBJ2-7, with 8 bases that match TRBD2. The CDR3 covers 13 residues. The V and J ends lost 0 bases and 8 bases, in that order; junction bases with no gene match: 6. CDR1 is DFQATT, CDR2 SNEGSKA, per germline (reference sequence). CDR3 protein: CSARDWTSSQQYF. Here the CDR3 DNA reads TGCAGTGCTAGAGATTGGACTAGCTCACAGCAGTACTTC.

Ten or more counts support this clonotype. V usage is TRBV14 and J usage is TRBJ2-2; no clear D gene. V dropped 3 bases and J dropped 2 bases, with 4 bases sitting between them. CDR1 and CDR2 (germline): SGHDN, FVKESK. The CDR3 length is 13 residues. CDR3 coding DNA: TGTGCCAGCAGCCAGACCAACACCGGGGAGCTGTTTTTT. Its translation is CASSQTNTGELFF.

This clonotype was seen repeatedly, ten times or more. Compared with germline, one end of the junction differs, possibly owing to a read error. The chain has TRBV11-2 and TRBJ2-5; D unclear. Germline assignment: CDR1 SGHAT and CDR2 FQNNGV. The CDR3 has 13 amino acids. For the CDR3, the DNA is TGTGCCAGCAGCTTATTCGCCCAAGATACCCAGTACTTC. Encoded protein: CASSLFAQDTQYF.

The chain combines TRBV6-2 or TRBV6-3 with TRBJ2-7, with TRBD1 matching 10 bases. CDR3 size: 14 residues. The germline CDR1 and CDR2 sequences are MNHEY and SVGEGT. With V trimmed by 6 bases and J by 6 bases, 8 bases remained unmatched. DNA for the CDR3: TGTGCCAGCAGCCGTCCCGGGACAGGGGTCGAGCAGTACTTC. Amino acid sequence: CASSRPGTGVEQYF.

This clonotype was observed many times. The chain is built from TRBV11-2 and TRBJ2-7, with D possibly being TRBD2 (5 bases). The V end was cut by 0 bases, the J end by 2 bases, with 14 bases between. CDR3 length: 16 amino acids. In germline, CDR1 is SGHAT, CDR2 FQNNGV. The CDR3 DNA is TGTGCCAGCAGCTTAGAGCGCGGGCCGACCGCCTACGAGCAGTACTTC. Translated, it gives CASSLERGPTAYEQYF.

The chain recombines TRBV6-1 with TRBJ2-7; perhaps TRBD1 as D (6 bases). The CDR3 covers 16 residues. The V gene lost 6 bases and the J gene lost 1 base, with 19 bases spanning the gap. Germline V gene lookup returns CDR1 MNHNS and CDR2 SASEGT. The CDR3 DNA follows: TGTGCCAGCAGGATGATACAGGGAAAGGGGTCCTACGAGCAGTACTTC. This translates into CASRMIQGKGSYEQYF.

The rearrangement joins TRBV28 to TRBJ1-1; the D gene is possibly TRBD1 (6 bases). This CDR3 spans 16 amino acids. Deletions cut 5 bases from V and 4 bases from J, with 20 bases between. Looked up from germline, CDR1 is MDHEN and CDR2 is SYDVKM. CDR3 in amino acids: CASSPQGQWGSTEAFF. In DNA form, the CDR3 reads TGTGCCAGCAGTCCCCAGGGGCAGTGGGGGAGCACTGAAGCTTTCTTT.

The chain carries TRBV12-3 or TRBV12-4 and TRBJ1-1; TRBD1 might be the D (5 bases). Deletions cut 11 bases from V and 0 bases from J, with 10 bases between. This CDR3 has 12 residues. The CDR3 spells CAEGPLNTEAFF. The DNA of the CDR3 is TGTGCCGAGGGACCGTTGAACACTGAAGCTTTCTTT.

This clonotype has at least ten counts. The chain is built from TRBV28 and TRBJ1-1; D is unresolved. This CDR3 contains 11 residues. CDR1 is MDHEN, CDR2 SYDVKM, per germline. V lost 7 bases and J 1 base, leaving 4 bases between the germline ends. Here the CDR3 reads CASTWNTEAFF. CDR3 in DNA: TGTGCCAGCACCTGGAACACTGAAGCTTTCTTT.

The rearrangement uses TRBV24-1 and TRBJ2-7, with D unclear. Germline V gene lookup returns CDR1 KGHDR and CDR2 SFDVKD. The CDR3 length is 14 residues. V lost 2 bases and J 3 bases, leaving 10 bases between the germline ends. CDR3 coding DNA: TGTGCCACCAGTGATTCGACCACCTTCTACGAGCAGTACTTC. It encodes CATSDSTTFYEQYF.

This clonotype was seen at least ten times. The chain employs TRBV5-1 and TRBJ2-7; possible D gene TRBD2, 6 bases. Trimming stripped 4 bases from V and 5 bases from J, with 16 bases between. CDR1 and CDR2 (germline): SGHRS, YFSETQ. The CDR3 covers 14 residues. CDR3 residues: CASSPGRGIDEQYF. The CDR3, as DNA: TGCGCCAGCAGCCCTGGACGGGGGATTGACGAGCAGTACTTC.

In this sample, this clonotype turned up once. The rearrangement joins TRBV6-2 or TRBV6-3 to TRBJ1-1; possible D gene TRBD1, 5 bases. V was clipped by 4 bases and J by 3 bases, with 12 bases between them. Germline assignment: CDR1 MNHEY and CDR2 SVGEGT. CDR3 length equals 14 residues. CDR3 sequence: CASSLLGVHTEAFF. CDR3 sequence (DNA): TGTGCCAGCAGTTTGCTAGGGGTCCACACTGAAGCTTTCTTT.